This is a list of T cell receptor beta chains from one sample in a study of response to subunit inactivated influenza vaccine. A single record per CDR3 protein comes from TCRdb applying MiXCR to the RT-PCR reads. Among approximately 570,000 distinct CDR3 sequences listed, about 7.6% were seen once. Sample: PBMCs from blood, taken around 25 months after vaccination. These receptors came from a man between 50 and 70 years old who received an inactivated influenza vaccine. Both conserved end residues are trimmed from each CDR3.

j_call v_call cdr3_aa
TRBJ2-5 TRBV15 ATSRDRPTRGETQY
TRBJ1-4 TRBV27 ASRERARNEKLF
TRBJ2-7 TRBV23-1 ASKTGQN
TRBJ1-1 TRBV6-2/TRBV6-3 ASTWTGDTEAF
TRBJ1-1 TRBV20-1 SARGRAREAF
TRBJ2-1 TRBV7-9 ASSKDYRSYNEQF
TRBJ2-3 TRBV3-1 ASSPRTSSTQY
TRBJ2-5 TRBV10-3 AISESGNSADIETQY
TRBJ2-3 TRBV3-1 ASSHRAGGLDTQY
TRBJ1-1 TRBV7-9 ASSFWKPGQGGTEAF
TRBJ2-7 TRBV6-2/TRBV6-3 AISPGGTYEQY
TRBJ1-3 TRBV20-1 SARDLQGPGNTIY
TRBJ1-1 TRBV29-1 SVRDPGQLEAF
TRBJ2-5 TRBV24-1 ATSDGQGPRETQY
TRBJ2-7 TRBV29-1 SVESDRETSYEQY
TRBJ2-5 TRBV20-1 SAEGAAETQY
TRBJ1-2 TRBV28 ASRQSYGYT
TRBJ2-1 TRBV28 ASTTPGNEQF
TRBJ2-1 TRBV7-6 ASSFASGFDEQF
TRBJ2-7 TRBV3-1 ASSPGTSGTKYEQY
TRBJ2-7 TRBV5-1 ASSLTAGLSEQY
TRBJ2-7 TRBV6-2/TRBV6-3 ASSIAESSYEQY
TRBJ2-7 TRBV7-2 ASSLASGITYEQY
TRBJ1-4 TRBV20-1 SANGRGAFATNEKLF
TRBJ2-7 TRBV5-1 ASSPGGASSYEQY
TRBJ2-1 TRBV12-3/TRBV12-4 ASGTYNEQF
TRBJ2-7 TRBV28 ASSLFSGRKLTYEQY
TRBJ2-3 TRBV5-6 ASSLMTSGYTDTQY
TRBJ2-1 TRBV7-9 ASSLGFSGGVDNEQF